Listed below are T cell receptor beta chains from one sample, sequenced in a study of cytomegalovirus exposure and HLA in healthy donors. Sequencing used immunoSEQ multiplex PCR; TCRdb keeps in-frame clones, though not all of them. The sample carries about 110,000 clones, around 82% recorded once. Material: PBMCs. The receptors stem from a woman younger than 35 in good health and CMV-seronegative. The CDR3 runs from the conserved cysteine through the conserved F or W. Fields, in order: CDR3 protein, J gene, clone size, V gene. Clone size, where shown, is once, few, many, or a class for clones that have expanded.

CASSYAGRGNEKLFF	TRBJ1-4	once	TRBV28
CASSPNRAEQPQHF	TRBJ1-5	few	TRBV18
CASSQDLRQRGNTIYF	TRBJ1-3	-	TRBV4-2
CASSPDSFYEQFF	TRBJ2-1	-	TRBV2
CASSRDRGLPDEQYF	TRBJ2-7	-	TRBV18
CASSPTDLGQPQHF	TRBJ1-5	few	TRBV27
CASSLGGGGSPLHF	TRBJ1-6	once	TRBV5-1
CASSPEGANVLTF	TRBJ2-6	-	TRBV11-3
CASSLSNGRGGQPQHF	TRBJ1-5	-	TRBV27
CASSNDRGRHF	TRBJ2-7	-	TRBV6-6
CASSYSDRGRADTQYF	TRBJ2-3	-	TRBV12-1
CASSFTAPGLATDTQYF	TRBJ2-3	-	TRBV7-9
CASSPDSSEKLFF	TRBJ1-4	-	TRBV2
CASSANYNSPLHF	TRBJ1-6	-	TRBV10-1
CASSLVPGQGTYTDTQYF	TRBJ2-3	once	TRBV5-1
CASSRDRGTGELFF	TRBJ2-2	-	TRBV18
CASSLTANTEAFF	TRBJ1-1	-	TRBV27
CASSPPLQDSRRETQYF	TRBJ2-5	-	TRBV18
CASSSDRASGNTIYF	TRBJ1-3	-	TRBV4-1
CASSPGQGADEQFF	TRBJ2-1	-	TRBV5-1
CASEGQVMNTEAFF	TRBJ1-1	once	TRBV2
CASSLWQPNTEAFF	TRBJ1-1	-	TRBV7-8
CASSFGLDLDTQYF	TRBJ2-3	-	TRBV27
CASGDRVNEKLFF	TRBJ1-4	-	TRBV30
CASSLGPTSGAPNEQFF	TRBJ2-1	-	TRBV7-2
CASSPGQMNTEAFF	TRBJ1-1	-	TRBV27
CSASDRAAAFF	TRBJ1-1	-	TRBV20-1
CASSPGATNTEAFF	TRBJ1-1	-	TRBV18
CASSEGRLDEAFF	TRBJ1-1	-	TRBV2
CASNDRDRDIAFF	TRBJ1-1	-	TRBV27
CASSIGPRVNTEAFF	TRBJ1-1	-	TRBV19
CASGGESRLQYF	TRBJ2-5	-	TRBV6-6
CASSQRGQPQHF	TRBJ1-5	-	TRBV6-5
CASSQGLRGQPQHF	TRBJ1-5	-	TRBV4-2
CASSILGQGRGEAFF	TRBJ1-1	-	TRBV19
CASSQRGTNTGELFF	TRBJ2-2	few	TRBV7-9
CASSESGHPYEQYF	TRBJ2-7	few	TRBV10-1